This TCR beta chain stems from a study of cytomegalovirus exposure and HLA in healthy donors. Looking at the study overall: In a previous analysis, approximately 110 million unique TCR beta sequences were found from 150 million to 200 million T cells. Study outcomes and limitations: In a later analysis, the majority of CMV-associated beta chains seemingly showed HLA restriction.

Both 60 Vbeta primers and 13 Jbeta primers went into the PCR. Original handling: Unique TCR beta chains numbered around 80 million in a later analysis, with roughly 10 million shared. Sequencing used immunoSEQ multiplex PCR; TCRdb keeps in-frame clones, though not all of them. V, J and clone size are those of that table, while D and trimming were read from the DNA. The sample carries some 110,000 clones, about 9.4% recorded once. Remarks on this clone: Its specificity is not known.

V shed 1 base, J shed 6 bases, and the junction held 9 bases outside the gene matches. Germline V gene lookup returns CDR1 SGHRS and CDR2 YFSETQ. This CDR3 comprises 15 residues. The source of this sequence is a man in his forties in good health and CMV-seropositive. Input material: PBMCs. The chain has TRBV5-1 and TRBJ2-5; TRBD2 matches 7 bases. Here the CDR3 DNA reads TGCGCCAGCAGCTTGACGGTGGGAGGGGAGAAGACCCAGTACTTC. Amino acid sequence: CASSLTVGGEKTQYF.